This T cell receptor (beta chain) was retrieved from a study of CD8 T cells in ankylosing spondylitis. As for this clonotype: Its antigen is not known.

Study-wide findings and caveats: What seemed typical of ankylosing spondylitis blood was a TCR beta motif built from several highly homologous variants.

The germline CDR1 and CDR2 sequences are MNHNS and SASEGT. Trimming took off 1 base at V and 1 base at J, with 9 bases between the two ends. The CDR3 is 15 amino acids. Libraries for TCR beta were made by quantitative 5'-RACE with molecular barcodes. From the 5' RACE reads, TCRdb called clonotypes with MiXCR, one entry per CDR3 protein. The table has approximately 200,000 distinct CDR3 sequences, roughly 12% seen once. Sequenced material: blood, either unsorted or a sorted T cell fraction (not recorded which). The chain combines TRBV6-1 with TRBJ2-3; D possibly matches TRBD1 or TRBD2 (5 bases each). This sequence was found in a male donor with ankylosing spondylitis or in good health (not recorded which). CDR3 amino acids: CASSEELGGTDTQYF. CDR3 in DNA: TGTGCCAGCAGTGAAGAGTTGGGGGGCACAGATACGCAGTATTTT.